Listed here is a single TCR beta chain. Its target is not known. This sample stems from a study of T cell repertoires in cytomegalovirus infection. Study background: Recently described HLA-C-restricted plus well-studied HLA-B-restricted CMV epitopes were used. Public TCR beta signatures were indicative of both CMV infection and a matching HLA type. Study outcomes and limitations: Individuals carrying CMV plus the relevant HLA were identified by cumulative frequency of public TCR beta families. Within the response measured ex vivo, HLA-C-restricted CMV-specific TCR beta clonotypes were dominant.

From the reads, TCRdb called clonotypes with MiXCR, one entry per CDR3 protein. The repertoire holds a few hundred thousand distinct CDR3 sequences, 40% seen once, with 48% in the top ten. Trimming removed 0 bases at V and 1 base at J, with 10 bases between. Germline loops: CDR1 DFQATT, CDR2 SNEGSKA (reference sequence). The CDR3 sequence is 14 residues long. This sequence joins TRBV20-1 and TRBJ2-7; D gene uncertain. The sequence came from a human donor in good health (CMV status not recorded). Some clones in this sample may be carry-over from other donors' samples. Here the sequenced sample was cultured PBMCs, taken from culture after CMV antigen stimulation. The CDR3 protein is CSARDAEGSYEQYF. Here the CDR3 DNA reads TGCAGTGCTAGAGATGCGGAAGGGTCCTACGAGCAGTACTTC.